This record concerns one TCR beta chain sequence. Germline V gene lookup returns CDR1 ENHRY and CDR2 SYGVKD. J lost 1 base, V lost 11 bases, and 9 bases had no gene match. This CDR3 comprises 14 residues. The data are from a study of blood T cell repertoires in COVID-19. Study overall: There were acute and convalescent COVID-19 samples, and they came from the United States, Italy and Spain. Sample material is recorded as cDNA or gDNA derived from T cells, B-cell-depleted T cells, or PBMCs.

Here immunoSEQ multiplex PCR was the method, and the copy in TCRdb shows in-frame clones only, minus some. The sample records approximately 90,000 clones, 89% being singletons. Enrolled during active infection, Seattle patients were then followed longitudinally. The source is a man aged 60 to 69 with COVID-19, enrolled during active disease. The gene calls are TRBV10-3 and TRBJ2-7; 9 nucleotides line up with TRBD1. Sequenced material: peripheral blood. CDR3 coding DNA: TGTGCCGCGACCCCCGGGACAGGGTCCTACGAGCAGTACTTC. It yields the protein CAATPGTGSYEQYF.